These 14 T cell receptor beta chains share one sample of origin, sequenced in a study of T cells after yellow fever vaccination. TCRdb reprocessed the 5' RACE reads via MiXCR and lists one record per CDR3 protein. The sample shows approximately 93,000 distinct CDR3 sequences, less than 6% of them seen only once. The sample consisted of CD8+ T cells sorted from PBMCs, taken 10 days after the yellow fever booster vaccination. Receptors originate from a man between 18 and 35 years old who received the YFV17D yellow fever vaccine.

The chain couples TRBV27 to TRBJ1-2; D is unresolved. Germline lookup yields CDR1 MNHEY and CDR2 SMNVEV (reference sequence). The CDR3 is 13 amino acids. The ends were cut back, 8 bases at V and 7 bases at J, with 17 bases in the middle. CDR3 in amino acids: CASGYREAGGYTF. CDR3 DNA: TGTGCCAGCGGGTATCGGGAGGCTGGTGGCTACACCTTC.

This clonotype was seen a few times. The V call is TRBV3-1, the J call TRBJ2-7, with D tentatively TRBD1 or TRBD2 (5 bases each). V dropped 3 bases and J dropped 3 bases, with 6 bases sitting between them. CDR3 length: 12 residues. Germline V gives CDR1 LGHDT, CDR2 YNNKEL (reference sequence). The CDR3 DNA sequence: TGTGCCAGCAGCCAGGGGGTCTACGAGCAGTACTTC. This gives the protein CASSQGVYEQYF.

This clonotype has ten or more counts. For the CDR3, the DNA is TGTGCCAGCACTCCTACTCCGATGGCGAGAGTCACCGGGGAGCTGTTTTTT. Translating gives CASTPTPMARVTGELFF. The chain couples TRBV12-3 or TRBV12-4 to TRBJ2-2; D uncertain. The CDR3 is made up of 17 amino acids. V was shortened by 7 bases and J by 4 bases, with 22 bases between the two germline ends.

This clonotype occurred many times. The J gene is TRBJ2-2, the V gene TRBV7-2; no clear D. The V end was cut by 2 bases, the J end by 0 bases, with 10 bases between. Per the germline V gene, CDR1 is SGHTA and CDR2 is FQGNSA. This CDR3 has 16 amino acids. The CDR3, as DNA: TGTGCCAGCAGCTTACATCGGCTAACGAACACCGGGGAGCTGTTTTTT. Protein product: CASSLHRLTNTGELFF.

In its sample, this clonotype was seen many times. This chain links TRBV3-1 with TRBJ2-5; perhaps D is TRBD1 or TRBD2 (5 bases each). Trimming removed 4 bases from V and 5 bases from J, with 14 bases in between. CDR3 length: 14 amino acids. CDR1 is LGHDT, CDR2 YNNKEL, per germline (reference sequence). The CDR3, as DNA: TGTGCCAGCAGCCCGTCCGGGACGGAGGAGACCCAGTACTTC. Its translation: CASSPSGTEETQYF.

There are a few counts of this clonotype. The gene calls are TRBV7-3 and TRBJ2-3; 9 nucleotides align to TRBD2. V dropped 1 base and J dropped 8; count of bases not matched to a gene: 22. Germline CDR1 SGHTA, CDR2 FQGTGA. The CDR3 loop spans 20 amino acids. The CDR3 DNA reads TGTGCCAGCAGCTTAAACAGGAGAAGCGGGGGGAACGAGAGGCCAGGTACGCAGTATTTT. It specifies CASSLNRRSGGNERPGTQYF.

This clonotype was picked up many times. The rearrangement links TRBV6-5 to TRBJ1-5, with D perhaps matching TRBD1 (6 bases). The CDR3 runs 13 residues. Per the germline V gene, CDR1 is MNHEY and CDR2 is SVGAGI. The ends were cut back, 5 bases at V and 7 bases at J, with 12 bases in the middle. The CDR3 nucleotides read TGTGCCAGCAGTATCTCAGGGGAACAGCCCCAGCATTTT. Amino acid sequence: CASSISGEQPQHF.

The sample holds a few counts of this clonotype. This sequence joins TRBV12-3 or TRBV12-4 and TRBJ2-7; 9 bases agree with TRBD2. This CDR3 comprises 14 residues. V lost 3 bases, J lost 5 bases, and 5 bases stayed unmatched. CDR3 residues: CASSFGGGAHEQYF. The CDR3 DNA is TGTGCCAGCAGTTTTGGCGGGGGGGCCCACGAGCAGTACTTC.

This rearrangement joins TRBV5-5 to TRBJ2-1; 7 positions match TRBD2. The V segment lost 0 bases and the J segment 9 bases; nucleotides outside the gene matches: 3. The CDR3 sequence is 13 residues long. Looked up from germline, CDR1 is SGHKS and CDR2 is YYEKEE (reference sequence). The DNA for the CDR3 is TGTGCCAGCAGCTTGGGGCAGCGGGGTGAGCAGTTCTTC. It is translated as CASSLGQRGEQFF.

The rearrangement links TRBV12-3 or TRBV12-4 to TRBJ1-5, with unresolved D. The CDR3 has 13 amino acids. Trimming removed 5 bases from V and 5 bases from J, with 10 bases in between. DNA for the CDR3: TGTGCCAGCAGTCTATTAGGTGATCAGCCCCAGCATTTT. Translated: CASSLLGDQPQHF.

The table lists this clonotype with a few counts. The chain links TRBV7-9 to TRBJ2-2; 10 positions agree with TRBD1. The CDR3 sequence is 16 residues long. V lost 4 bases and J lost 0; bases outside the gene matches: 2. Germline CDR1 reads SEHNR; CDR2 reads FQNEAQ (reference sequence). CDR3 residues: CASSSTGGANTGELFF. CDR3 in DNA: TGTGCCAGCAGCTCGACAGGGGGCGCGAACACCGGGGAGCTGTTTTTT. The complete variable domain, with remaining parts taken from reference TRBV7-9 and TRBJ2-2, reads DTGVSQNPRHKITKRGQNVTFRCDPISEHNRLYWYRQTLGQGPEFLTYFQNEAQLEKSRLLSDRFSAERPKGSFSTLEIQRTEQGDSAMYLCASSSTGGANTGELFFGEGSRLTVL.

The table lists this clonotype with many counts. The gene calls are TRBV7-9 and TRBJ2-7; 7 nucleotides match TRBD1. There are 15 residues in the CDR3. In germline, CDR1 is SEHNR, CDR2 FQNEAQ (reference sequence). The ends lost 4 bases at V and 0 bases at J; junction bases unmatched: 6. CDR3 protein: CASSSTGPLSYEQYF. The CDR3, as DNA: TGTGCCAGCAGCTCGACAGGGCCCCTCTCCTACGAGCAGTACTTC.

The table lists this clonotype with a few counts. The chain carries TRBV4-2 and TRBJ1-2; 9 nucleotides align to TRBD1. Trimming removed 0 bases from V and 4 bases from J; junction bases left unmatched: 15. Per germline, CDR1 LGHNA and CDR2 YNFKEQ. The CDR3 has 19 amino acids. CDR3 in DNA: TGTGCCAGCAGCCAAGAGGTAGCACAGGGGGCTACCGGTGGCTATGGCTACACCTTC. It is translated as CASSQEVAQGATGGYGYTF.

The genes are TRBV12-3 or TRBV12-4 and TRBJ2-7, with D perhaps assigned TRBD1 or TRBD2 (5 bases each). Trimming pared 4 bases from V and 1 base from J, leaving 14 bases between. The CDR3 loop spans 15 amino acids. The CDR3 DNA is TGTGCCAGCAGTTCCGGGACCTTCGGGTCCTACGAGCAGTACTTC. Translation: CASSSGTFGSYEQYF.